The source of this T cell receptor beta chain is a study of blood T cell repertoires in COVID-19. Study as a whole: Spain, Italy and the United States supplied samples that represented acute and convalescent COVID-19. T cells, B-cell-depleted T cells, or PBMCs supplied cDNA or gDNA.

Authors' analysis steps: Estimated nucleated cell counts came from reference gene primer amplification. Clones were sequenced by immunoSEQ multiplex PCR, and TCRdb holds only the in-frame ones, with some missing. Clone size and V and J calls were adopted from that table, with D and trimming inferred from the DNA. Of 100,000 to 150,000 clones listed, 55% to 75% are singletons. Germline lookup yields CDR1 SQVTM and CDR2 ANQGSEA. With V trimmed by 5 bases and J by 0 bases, 5 bases remained unmatched. The CDR3 contains 14 residues. Input material: peripheral blood. V is TRBV29-1 and J is TRBJ1-1; 8 bases match TRBD1. This TCR was recovered from a woman in her seventies with acute or convalescent COVID-19. The CDR3, as DNA: TGCAGCGTTAAGCCGGGACAGGTGAACACTGAAGCTTTCTTT. Translating gives CSVKPGQVNTEAFF.